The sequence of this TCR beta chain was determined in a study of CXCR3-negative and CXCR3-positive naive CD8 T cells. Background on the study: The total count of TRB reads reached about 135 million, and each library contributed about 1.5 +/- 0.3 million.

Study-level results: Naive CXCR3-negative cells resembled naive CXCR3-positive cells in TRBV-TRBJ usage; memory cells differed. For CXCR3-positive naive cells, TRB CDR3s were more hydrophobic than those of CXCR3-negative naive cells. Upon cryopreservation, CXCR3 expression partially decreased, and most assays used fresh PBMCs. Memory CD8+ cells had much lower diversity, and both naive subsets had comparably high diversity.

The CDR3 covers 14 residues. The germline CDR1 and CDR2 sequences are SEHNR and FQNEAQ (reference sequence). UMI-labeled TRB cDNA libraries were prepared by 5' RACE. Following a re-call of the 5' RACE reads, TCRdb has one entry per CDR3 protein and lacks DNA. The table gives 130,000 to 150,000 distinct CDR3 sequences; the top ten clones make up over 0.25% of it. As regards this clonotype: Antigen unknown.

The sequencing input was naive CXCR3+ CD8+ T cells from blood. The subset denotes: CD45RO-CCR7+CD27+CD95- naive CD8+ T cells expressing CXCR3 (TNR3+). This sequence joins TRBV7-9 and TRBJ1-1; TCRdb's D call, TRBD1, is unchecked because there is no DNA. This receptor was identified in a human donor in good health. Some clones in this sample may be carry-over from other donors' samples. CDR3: CASSLGQINTEAFF.